Reported below is one TCR beta chain. The clone's antigen remains unknown. There are no base qualities to consult, and no much larger clone falls within one base. Library construction relied on the immunoSEQ multiplex PCR assay. The multiplex PCR relied on a mix of 60 forward primers for TCR Vbeta segments and 13 reverse primers for TCR Jbeta segments. The CDR3 region of rearranged TCR beta genes was amplified from genomic DNA with a multiplex PCR assay. Amplified TCR beta libraries were sequenced as 87-base-pair reads on the Illumina HiSeq System. The study's processing was this. Across the roughly 670 repertoires, a later analysis counted roughly 77 million unique TCR beta chains, approximately 12 million of which were shared by at least two donors. Raw reads were error-corrected and collapsed into unique sequences with a nearest-neighbor algorithm that merged closely related sequences to remove PCR and sequencing errors. Alignment of CDR3 sequences to IMGT reference sequences was used to assign V, D and J gene segments. For a sequence to be retained, at least a six-nucleotide match to both a V gene segment and a J gene segment was required. Rearrangements were called productive when the CDR3 lacked stop codons and stayed in frame with V and J; all others were non-productive. CDR3 was defined by IMGT convention, running from the second conserved V-encoded cysteine to the conserved J-encoded phenylalanine. In an earlier analysis of around 540 of the donors, sequences lacking an unambiguous match to a single V gene segment were excluded. An earlier analysis of some 500 of the donors classified V segments as functional when productive rearrangements were above 56.7% and as segregating when the standard deviation between donors was above 5%. A statistical classification framework was built for diagnosing cytomegalovirus status from the catalog of TCR beta chain sequences. In a later analysis, TCR nucleotide sequences were compared against IMGT/GENE-DB human TR gene sequences so that V and J genes could be assigned. The TCRdist pipeline was used in a later analysis to assign CDR3 sequences and most-parsimonious VDJ recombination scenarios. In a later analysis, every TCR beta chain was defined by the combination of its CDR3 amino acid sequence and its V-gene family, and reads without a unique V-gene family were dropped. As a way to deal with suspected cross-contamination and a sequencing artifact, a later analysis dropped roughly 620 nucleotide sequences that were highly shared and had low generation probability. For each public chain, a later analysis derived a clonal expansion index from normalized ranks of inferred template counts within each repertoire. Generation probabilities in a later analysis came from a VDJ recombination model fitted to out-of-frame rearrangements, and those results were checked against IGoR. Hypergeometric tests were used in a later analysis to score TCR-TCR, TCR-HLA and TCR-CMV co-occurrence, with a repertoire-size bias correction applied to the TCR pairs. To estimate false discovery rates, a later analysis permuted the HLA or CMV assignments 20 times. A later analysis grouped co-occurring TCRs with DBSCAN, adding TCRdist sequence similarity when clustering within HLA-allele-positive subsets. Co-occurrence clustering excluded repertoires with fewer than 30,000 or more than 120,000 public chains, plus five with anomalous nucleotide sharing. TCRdb mirrors the immuneACCESS table, restricted to in-frame sequences. Some clones are absent from its copies; in checked studies, under half trace to an unresolved V gene, and the reason for the others is unknown. V, J and clone size are those of that table, while D and trimming were read from the DNA. The sample has 100,000 or so clones on record, more than 75% of them singletons. The top ten constitute 9.5% to 15% of the sample.

This record comes from a study of cytomegalovirus exposure and HLA in healthy donors (dated by TCRdb to about 2017). For context, the study as a whole: An earlier analysis of 550 to 700 of the donors reported more than 250 Gb of sequence data and more than 90 million unique TCR beta sequences from 190 million or so T cells. Donor age, sex, ethnicity and CMV serostatus were compiled alongside the repertoire data. Roughly 300 gigabases of sequencing data and 70 million to 100 million unique TCR sequences were included in an early release covering about 600 HLA-typed donors. Using immunosequencing, the study profiled T cell repertoires from 640 or so subjects and related those repertoires to cytomegalovirus serostatus. A later analysis re-analyzed previously published TCR beta repertoires from 666 donors and added high-resolution HLA genotyping to study TCR occurrence patterns. All discovery cohort repertoires had been generated using a single sequencing platform. Typing coverage varied by locus: roughly 629-640 donors for A, B, C, DRB1 and DQB1; approximately 560 for DQA1; over 600 for DPA1; more than 450 for DPB1. In an earlier analysis of about 590 of the donors, high-throughput TCR beta sequencing was used to judge whether each TCR beta V gene segment behaved as functional or pseudogenic. The later analysis used no new phenotypic data to find candidate immune exposures, relying instead on TCR beta sequences and their occurrence across donors. Among the approximately 430 genotyped donors, about 83% belonged to the genetic ancestry cluster associated with self-reported Caucasian donors. Among almost 400 genotyped donors of the cohort, an average of about 240,000 unique TCR beta nucleotide sequences were sequenced per donor, roughly a sixth of them non-productive. Along with the approximately 700-subject first cohort, a separate validation cohort of some 130 different subjects was used. In a later genetic analysis, genome-wide SNP genotypes for about 55% of the 666 donors were used, and that subset was treated as a discovery cohort. High-throughput TCR immunosequencing, statistical association of individual TCRs with disease status, and machine learning were combined to predict cytomegalovirus infection status. HLA typing covered class I and class II loci at four-digit resolution. The study aimed to test whether signatures of past pathogen exposure could be identified by cataloging public T cell receptors. Four or five DR-DQ haplotypes were handled as single units for association and clustering because linkage in the cohort was strong. Here is what the overall study found, with its caveats: According to a later analysis, most CMV-associated TCR beta chains appeared to be HLA-restricted, and the HLA associations seemed to be driven largely by CMV exposure. In a later analysis, the rate of TCR association differed among HLA loci, with DRB1 alleles having the most associated TCRs and HLA-C alleles having the fewest. While some public TCRs were present in many individuals, most TCR sequences turned up only very rarely across donors. Broadly in line with IMGT annotations, most TCR beta V segments showed up in productive rearrangements about 90% or about 30% of the time in an earlier analysis of several hundred of the donors. A later genetic analysis reported fewer N-insertions in productive TCRs among donors in an Asian-associated ancestry cluster than the roughly 690-donor mean. A further reported finding was that TCR beta sequences accurately predicted the HLA-A and HLA-B alleles for most subjects in the first cohort. The sequencing pipeline was judged likely to have produced a cluster of highly shared sequence variants as a technical artifact. Several of the top co-occurrence clusters appeared to be linked to parvovirus B19, influenza, CMV and Epstein-Barr virus, according to a later analysis. The authors suggested that the approach could potentially be generalized to other disease states and immunological phenotypes. Roughly 15 rarely observed V segments, including chromosome 9 orphons, were excluded from the earlier analysis of about 600 of the donors because counts were too low. The only immune exposure information available for the cohort was CMV serostatus. Presence/absence analyses assumed roughly uniform sequencing depth across donors, an assumption that may not hold. A later analysis associated approximately 17,000 TCR beta sequences with specific HLA alleles at a false discovery rate of 0.05. Because HLA typing was missing for some donors at each locus, association tests included only the typed subset. Correlated functional status among segregating V segments might be attributable to linkage disequilibrium, but an unknown experimental factor could not be ruled out. The classifier was reported to diagnose cytomegalovirus status with high specificity and sensitivity in both the original and validation cohorts. In a later genetic analysis, a missense DCLRE1C variant was associated with V-gene and J-gene trimming of TCR beta chains, and the association was replicated in an independent cohort. The study listed over 150 TCR beta chains as associated with cytomegalovirus. When HLA alleles, especially DR and DQ, strongly co-occurred, attributing TCR associations to individual alleles was difficult. Only TCR beta chains were sequenced in this cohort, and the absence of alpha or paired-chain data limited detectable features. A few of the identified cytomegalovirus-associated TCR beta chains were confirmed in vitro to be specific for cytomegalovirus antigens. Compared with equally common non-associated chains, HLA-associated TCR beta chains in a later analysis were more clonally expanded and had lower generation probabilities. The 87-base-pair reads could not distinguish some IMGT-functional V segments, including TRBV6-2 and TRBV6-3, so those segments were excluded.

The CDR3 covers 14 residues, taking in both the cysteine and the phenylalanine. Only the CDR3 region is kept as DNA, spanning 42 bases read in frame from base 1. CDR1 and CDR2 were assigned from the germline V gene (reference sequence) as MNHNY and SVGAGI. V is reduced by 0 bases and J by 3 bases, leaving a spacing of 8 bases between them. The cohort comprised 670 or so healthy bone marrow donors. At the time of sampling, all cohort members were nominally healthy, though unrecorded immune exposures were likely present. The donor tested CMV seropositive, placing the donor among the 310 or so seropositive members of the cohort. A peripheral blood sample was provided by each donor, and peripheral blood mononuclear cells were used for TCR beta sequencing. Genomic DNA was extracted from the blood cell samples with the Qiagen DNeasy Blood Extraction Kit.

The chain is assembled from TRBV6-6 and TRBJ1-1, with a tentative D gene TRBD1 over 5 matching bases. The sample taken for sequencing was PBMCs. The TCR comes from a woman in her thirties or forties in good health and CMV-seropositive. The bases read TGTGCCAGCAGTTACTCGGGGGGTGACACTGAAGCTTTCTTT. Protein translation: CASSYSGGDTEAFF.